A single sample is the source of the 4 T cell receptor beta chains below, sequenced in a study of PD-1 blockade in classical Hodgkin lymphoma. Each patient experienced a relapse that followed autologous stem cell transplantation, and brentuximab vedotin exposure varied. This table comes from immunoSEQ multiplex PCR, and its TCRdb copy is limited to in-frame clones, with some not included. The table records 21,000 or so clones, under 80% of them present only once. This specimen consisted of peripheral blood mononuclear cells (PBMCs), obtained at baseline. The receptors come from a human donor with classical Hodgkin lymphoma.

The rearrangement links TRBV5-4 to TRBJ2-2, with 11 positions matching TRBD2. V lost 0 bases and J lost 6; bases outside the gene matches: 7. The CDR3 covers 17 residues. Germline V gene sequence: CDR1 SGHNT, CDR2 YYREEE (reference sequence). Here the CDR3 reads CASSLDLTSGIPGELFF. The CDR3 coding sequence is TGTGCCAGCAGCTTGGACCTGACTAGCGGGATACCCGGGGAGCTGTTTTTT.

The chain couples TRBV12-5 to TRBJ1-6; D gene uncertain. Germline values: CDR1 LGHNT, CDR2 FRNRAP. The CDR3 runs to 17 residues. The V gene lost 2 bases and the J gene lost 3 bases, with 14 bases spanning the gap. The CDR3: CASGLIGDLLYNSPLHF. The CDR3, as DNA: TGTGCTAGTGGTTTGATCGGTGACTTACTCTATAATTCACCCCTCCACTTT.

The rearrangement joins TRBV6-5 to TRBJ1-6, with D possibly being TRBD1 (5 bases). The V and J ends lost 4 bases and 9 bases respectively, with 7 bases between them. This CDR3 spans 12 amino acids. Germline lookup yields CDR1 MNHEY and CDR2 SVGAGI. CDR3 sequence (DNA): TGTGCCAGCAGTTCAGGGAGTTCACCCCTCCACTTT. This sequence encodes CASSSGSSPLHF.

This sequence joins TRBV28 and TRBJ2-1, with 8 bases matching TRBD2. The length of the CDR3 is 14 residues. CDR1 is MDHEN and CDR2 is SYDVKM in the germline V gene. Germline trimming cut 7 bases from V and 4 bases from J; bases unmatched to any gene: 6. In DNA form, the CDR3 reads TGTGCCAGCAAAATAGCGGGAACTTACAATGAGCAGTTCTTC. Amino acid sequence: CASKIAGTYNEQFF.